This TCR beta chain appears in the sequencing data of a study of shared clonotypes between healthy human individuals. Study context: Donors had three CD4 naive, three CD4 memory, two CD8 naive and one CD8 memory plate apiece.

This CDR3 has 14 amino acids. Trimming took 3 bases from V and 2 from J; bases not matched to a gene: 7. From germline, CDR1 is GTSNPN and CDR2 SVGIG (reference sequence). Concerning this clone: Its specificity is unknown.

All donors were healthy HIV-negative adults lacking recent acute infections or vaccinations. Within Nashville, Tennessee resided all donors, each a Caucasian adult. The assay was immunoSEQ multiplex PCR, and TCRdb's table has in-frame clones only and misses some. The table records some 2.3 million clones, 80% to 95% of them present only once. Points from the study as a whole: Clonotypes that were shared across a few donors made up approximately 5% of naive CD4 clonotypes.

The receptor comes from a man aged 18 to 30 in good health. Some clones in this sample may be carry-over from other donors' samples. The material sequenced was naive CD4+ T cells from PBMCs. Subset described: CD45RA+ positively selected. The chain combines TRBV30 with TRBJ2-7; 7 bases agree with TRBD1. This CDR3 reads CAWSPGTEPYEQYF. The CDR3 DNA reads TGTGCCTGGAGCCCCGGGACAGAGCCCTACGAGCAGTACTTC.